This T cell receptor (beta chain) comes out of a study of blood T cell repertoires in COVID-19. As originally analysed: Nucleated cell number was recorded as an estimate derived from reference gene primer amplification. TCRdb's table, derived via immunoSEQ multiplex PCR, lists solely in-frame clones and lacks some. V and J calls and clone size are given by that table; D and trimming were obtained from the DNA. Here the sample spans under 150,000 clones, 65% to 90% being singletons. Trimming stripped 4 bases from V and 7 bases from J, with 11 bases between. The germline CDR1 and CDR2 sequences are SGHTA and FQGNSA. The CDR3 extends over 14 amino acids.

The sample consisted of PBMCs or T cells enriched from blood (not recorded which). This TCR was recovered from a woman aged 45-60 years who had recovered from COVID-19. The chain carries TRBV7-2 and TRBJ1-6; no definite D call. In DNA, the CDR3 is TGTGCCAGCAGCTCCTATGCACGGAATTCACCCCTCCACTTT. Amino acids: CASSSYARNSPLHF.